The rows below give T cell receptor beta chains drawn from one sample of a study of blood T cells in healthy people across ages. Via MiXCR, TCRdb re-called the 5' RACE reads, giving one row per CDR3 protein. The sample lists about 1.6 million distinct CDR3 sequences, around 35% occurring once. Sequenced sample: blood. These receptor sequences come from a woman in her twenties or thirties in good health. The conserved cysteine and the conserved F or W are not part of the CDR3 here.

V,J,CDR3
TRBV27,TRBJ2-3,ASTPSRTDTQY
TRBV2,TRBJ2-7,ASSVYRGPYEQY
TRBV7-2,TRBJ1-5,ASEISDQPQH
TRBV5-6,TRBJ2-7,ASSLGDHYEQY
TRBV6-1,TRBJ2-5,ASSRHLAQETQY
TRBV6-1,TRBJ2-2,ASSEYGTGELF
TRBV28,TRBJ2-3,ASSSTSGTDTQY
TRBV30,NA,AWNQGTHEQY
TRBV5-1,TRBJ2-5,ASSPNAGANEQY
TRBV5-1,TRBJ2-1,ASSSGGGSYNEQF
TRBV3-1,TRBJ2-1,ASSHRTRHEQF
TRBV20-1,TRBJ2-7,SARAGSGYEQY
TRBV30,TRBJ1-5,AFATGQRNQPQH
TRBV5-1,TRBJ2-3,ASSLTGRDTDTQY
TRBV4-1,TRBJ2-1,ASSTRVFTNYNEQF
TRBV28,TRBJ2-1,ASLPGGMGNEQF
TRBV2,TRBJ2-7,ASSVDMSYEQY